Listed below are T cell receptor beta chains from one sample, sequenced in a study of OX40 agonist ivuxolimab in advanced cancers. Clones were read by immunoSEQ multiplex PCR, and TCRdb kept only the in-frame ones, dropping some. The repertoire consists of 50,000 to 55,000 clones, with 80% to 90% occurring once and the leading ten covering 9.5% to 13%. This material consisted of CD4+ or CD8+ T cells sorted from blood, taken in a trial of the OX40 agonist ivuxolimab. These receptors were obtained from an adult with an advanced solid tumor such as melanoma, head and neck, liver or kidney cancer. Both conserved end residues are trimmed from each CDR3. Each record gives: D gene, J gene, V gene, CDR3 protein. The D gene is left open where the match is weak.

>TRBD1|TRBJ1-5|TRBV30
AFDRGENQPQH
>TRBD2|TRBJ2-5|TRBV6-5
ASRPGLAGVETQY
>-|TRBJ2-5|TRBV6-1
ASSEATARETQY
>-|TRBJ2-7|TRBV14
ASSQGPEQY
>-|TRBJ2-6|TRBV5-1
ASSLDSSGANVLT
>-|TRBJ2-5|TRBV18
ASSRNQKEETQY
>-|TRBJ1-1|TRBV4-1
ASSQTHGQVNTEAF
>TRBD1|TRBJ1-2|TRBV18
ASSPSGQEYYGYT
>TRBD1|TRBJ1-4|TRBV30
AWSGPGGSGTNEKLF
>-|TRBJ2-7|TRBV6-1
ASSEIGDRRGSYEQY
>-|TRBJ2-5|TRBV30
AWSGWSNDLETQY
>-|TRBJ1-6|TRBV6-1
ASRRSSYNSPLH
>-|TRBJ1-2|TRBV7-9
ASSSSVGTSYGYT
>TRBD2|TRBJ2-1|TRBV19
ASSHTGGRANEQF
>TRBD1|TRBJ1-1|TRBV18
ASSPGQVTEAF
>TRBD1|TRBJ2-5|TRBV4-1
ASSRVPGQGSETQY
>TRBD1|TRBJ2-7|TRBV11-3
ASSSGQVPYEQY